This T cell receptor beta chain was sequenced during a study of identical twins. A universal primer site arose from template switching, and cDNA bore unique molecular identifiers. In TCRdb, the 5' RACE reads were re-called with MiXCR into one record per CDR3 protein. The repertoire consists of over 200,000 distinct CDR3 sequences, with roughly a tenth occurring once and the leading ten covering less than 12%. This CDR3 is 17 amino acids long. V gave up 0 bases and J gave up 4 bases, with 19 bases separating them. The germline V gene encodes CDR1 SGHRS and CDR2 YFSETQ. This clonotype was picked up many times.

The TCR sequence derives from a man between 45 and 60 years old in good health. Sequencing was carried out using memory T cells sorted from blood. The gene calls are TRBV5-1 and TRBJ1-2; no reliable D call. CDR3 sequence (DNA): TGCGCCAGCAGCTTGGGGACTTCGTCCACCCATCTCTATGGCTACACCTTC. Its translation is CASSLGTSSTHLYGYTF.